Shown below are 10 T cell receptor beta chains from a single sample sequenced in a study of glioma-infiltrating T cells. Using RNA template, CDR3s of TCR alpha and beta were amplified with iRepertoire arm-PCR. TCRdb called the multiplex PCR reads again in MiXCR, with one record for every CDR3 protein. The repertoire holds 170,000 or so distinct CDR3 sequences, about 47% seen once, with about 5.2% in the top ten. The material sequenced was glioma tissue, nonneoplastic brain tissue, or PBMCs (not recorded which). The receptor set was obtained from a human donor with low-grade glioma or glioblastoma, undergoing nonglioma brain surgery, or in good health (not recorded which).

About this clonotype: This clone may be a read error of a much larger clone one base away. This sequence joins TRBV20-1 and TRBJ2-7, with 7 nucleotides matching TRBD1. The CDR3 runs to 15 residues. V trimming: 0 bases; J trimming: 8 bases; junction bases outside the gene matches: 13. Germline V gene data show CDR1 as DFQATT and CDR2 as SNEGSKA (reference sequence). The CDR3 loop is CSAREFGQGDPKQYF. For the CDR3, the DNA is TGCAGTGCTAGAGAGTTCGGGCAGGGGGACCCCAAGCAGTACTTC.

Comments on this clonotype: Germline is not matched at one junction end, which may reflect a read error. The J gene is TRBJ2-2, the V gene TRBV12-3 or TRBV12-4; the match to TRBD2 covers 9 bases. The CDR3 has 14 amino acids. The CDR3 DNA is TGTACCAGCTCCCTAGCGGGAAACACCGGGGAGCTGTTTTTT. Translating gives CTSSLAGNTGELFF.

The chain recombines TRBV7-2 with TRBJ2-3; no firm D call. Trimming took off 7 bases at V and 2 bases at J, with 13 bases between the two ends. This CDR3 region has 14 residues. Germline-derived CDR1 and CDR2 are SGHTA and FQGNSA. This chain's CDR3 is CASKIGRTTDTQYF. CDR3 DNA: TGTGCCAGCAAAATCGGCAGAACCACAGATACGCAGTATTTT.

This clonotype was seen many times. The chain has TRBV27 and TRBJ1-5; 7 bases align to TRBD1. The germline CDR1 and CDR2 sequences are MNHEY and SMNVEV (reference sequence). Trimming removed 6 bases from V and 7 bases from J; junction bases left unmatched: 9. The CDR3 is 14 residues long. The CDR3 DNA reads as TGTGCCAGCAGAAAAGGGGGCGCAACACAGCCCCAGCATTTT. This encodes CASRKGGATQPQHF.

The sample holds a few counts of this clonotype. The chain is built from TRBV6-1 and TRBJ2-1; no reliable D call. This CDR3 is built from 14 residues. V shed 11 bases and J shed 9 bases, with 23 bases lying between them. Germline V CDR1 and CDR2: MNHNS, SASEGT. This chain's CDR3 is CASLDGDGVGEQFF. DNA of the CDR3: TGTGCCTCCCTAGACGGAGACGGTGTGGGTGAGCAGTTCTTC.

With regard to this clonotype: One end of the junction does not line up with germline, which may come from a read error. The CDR3 loop is CASSLRYGEKNEQFF. The CDR3 DNA follows: TGTGCTAGCAGTTTACGGTACGGTGAGAAGAATGAGCAGTTCTTC. The rearrangement links TRBV27 to TRBJ2-1; D not certain. CDR1 is MNHEY, CDR2 SMNVEV, per germline (reference sequence). The CDR3 extends over 15 amino acids.

This clonotype was counted a single time. The gene calls are TRBV29-1 and TRBJ2-7; 9 bases map to TRBD2. Trimming removed 7 bases from V and 7 bases from J; junction bases left unmatched: 14. Germline CDR1 SQVTM, CDR2 ANQGSEA. The CDR3 length is 14 residues. CDR3 residues: CSASQLAGDAEQYF. For the CDR3, the DNA is TGCAGCGCCTCCCAACTAGCGGGTGATGCTGAGCAGTACTTC.

Concerning this clonotype: A clone one base away is much larger, so this may be a read error. V and J are TRBV20-1 and TRBJ2-1; TRBD2 matches at 9 bases. The CDR3 is made up of 15 amino acids. With 6 bases clipped from V and 4 bases from J, the junction kept 10 bases outside the gene matches. Germline V gives CDR1 DFQATT, CDR2 SNEGSKA (reference sequence). CDR3 sequence: CSATLGTSRYNEQFF. CDR3 nucleotide sequence: TGCAGTGCGACCCTTGGGACTAGCAGATACAATGAGCAGTTCTTC.

To note about this clonotype: With a much larger clone just one base away, this may be a read error. V and J are TRBV2 and TRBJ2-7, with D unresolved. The CDR3 extends over 12 amino acids. CDR1 and CDR2 (germline): SNHLY, FYNNEI. The DNA for the CDR3 is TGTGCCAGGAGTGGGGATACCTACGAGCAGTACTTC. It specifies CARSGDTYEQYF.

Only a few counts were recorded for this clonotype. The chain is built from TRBV4-1 and TRBJ1-5; no reliable D call. CDR3 size: 15 residues. Deletions cut 5 bases from V and 3 bases from J, with 14 bases between. Per germline, CDR1 MGHRA and CDR2 YSYEKL. The DNA of the CDR3 is TGCGCCAGCAGCTTGTTTGGGCACGACAATCAGCCCCAGCATTTT. Translated, it gives CASSLFGHDNQPQHF.